The 8 T cell receptor beta chains below all came from one sample that was sequenced in a study of OX40 agonist ivuxolimab in advanced cancers. Method: immunoSEQ multiplex PCR; TCRdb's copy keeps in-frame clones and lacks some. This table has some 33,000 clones, 90% to 95% appearing once. Sequencing used CD4+ or CD8+ T cells sorted from blood, obtained in a trial of the OX40 agonist ivuxolimab. The source of these receptors is an adult with an advanced solid tumor such as melanoma, head and neck, liver or kidney cancer.

The chain employs TRBV28 and TRBJ2-3; D may match TRBD1 or TRBD2 (5 bases each). Germline-derived CDR1 and CDR2 are MDHEN and SYDVKM. With 2 bases removed from V and 0 bases from J, the gap between germline ends came to 9 bases. The CDR3 is 15 residues long. This CDR3 is CASSLDWDSTDTQYF. For the CDR3, the DNA is TGTGCCAGCAGTTTAGATTGGGACAGCACAGATACGCAGTATTTT.

The chain combines TRBV28 with TRBJ2-1, with D tentatively TRBD1 or TRBD2 (6 bases each). Germline V gene data show CDR1 as MDHEN and CDR2 as SYDVKM. The CDR3 totals 17 residues. Trimming took 2 bases from V and 5 from J, leaving 19 bases between them. The CDR3 region has the DNA TGTGCCAGCAGTTTAGGTAGGGGGGCCTTGTTTAACAATGAGCAGTTCTTC. Its translation: CASSLGRGALFNNEQFF.

The rearrangement links TRBV7-9 to TRBJ2-1; D is perhaps TRBD2 (5 bases). V dropped 3 bases and J dropped 9 bases, with 12 bases sitting between them. There are 13 residues in the CDR3. CDR1 SEHNR and CDR2 FQNEAQ come from the germline V gene (reference sequence). CDR3 sequence (DNA): TGTGCCAGCAGCTTGACCGGTCGGGGTGAGCAGTTCTTC. It codes for CASSLTGRGEQFF.

V usage is TRBV5-4 and J usage is TRBJ1-4, with D hard to call. The CDR3 is 14 amino acids. Germline values: CDR1 SGHNT, CDR2 YYREEE (reference sequence). V was pared by 0 bases and J by 10 bases, with 13 bases between. In nucleotides, the CDR3 is TGTGCCAGCAGCTTGGAGTACCAAAAGGGAAAACTGTTTTTT. It codes for CASSLEYQKGKLFF.

The chain recombines TRBV6-5 with TRBJ1-5; no clear D gene. CDR3 length: 13 residues. Deletions cut 7 bases from V and 10 bases from J, with 17 bases between. Germline CDR1 and CDR2: MNHEY and SVGAGI. This CDR3 reads CASTGLRPRPQHF. CDR3 nucleotide sequence: TGTGCCAGCACCGGACTGCGCCCCCGACCCCAGCATTTT.

J is TRBJ1-1 and V is TRBV5-4, with D hard to call. CDR1 is SGHNT and CDR2 is YYREEE in the germline V gene (reference sequence). The CDR3 runs 13 residues. V lost 1 base to trimming and J lost 1 base, with 5 bases between them. The CDR3 DNA sequence: TGTGCCAGCAGCTTGCTCACGAACACTGAAGCTTTCTTT. It encodes CASSLLTNTEAFF.

The chain combines TRBV4-3 with TRBJ2-3, with D perhaps matching TRBD1 (5 bases). Germline V gene sequence: CDR1 LGHNA, CDR2 YSLEER. The length of the CDR3 is 15 residues. V lost 0 bases and J lost 2, with 9 bases in between. The CDR3 loop reads CASSQDSGPTDTQYF. In DNA, the CDR3 is TGCGCCAGCAGCCAAGACTCAGGGCCCACAGATACGCAGTATTTT.

The chain employs TRBV7-3 and TRBJ1-1; no definite D call. This CDR3 has 14 residues. Trimming cost V 5 bases and J 5 bases, with 15 bases left between them. Germline V gives CDR1 SGHTA, CDR2 FQGTGA. The DNA for the CDR3 is TGTGCCAGCAGCCCGAGCGGAGGGCGTACTGAAGCTTTCTTT. Translating gives CASSPSGGRTEAFF.